Listed here are 5 T cell receptor beta chains from one sample, sequenced in a study of T cells in Graves' hyperthyroidism and ophthalmopathy (dated by TCRdb to between 2018 and 2021). The method behind the library was multiplex PCR. This sample was sequenced with an Illumina HiSeq 2000. The TCR beta CDR3 regions were amplified from RNA transcripts. The TCR CDR3 was subjected to a first round of RT-PCR using the HTBI primer set and the Qiagen OneStep RT-PCR kit. The public reads were run again by TCRdb, first through fastp at Q25 and then through MiXCR, and only productive beta chains were kept. Every distinct CDR3 protein forms one entry, paired with its most common genes and DNA. The sample records about 600,000 distinct CDR3 sequences, 16% of which are singletons. Under 3.5% of the sample is in the top ten clones. The sequenced sample consisted of blood. The receptor set was obtained from a woman aged 40 to 49 with Graves' ophthalmopathy.

This rearrangement joins TRBV9 to TRBJ2-7; D gene ambiguous. CDR3 length: 14 residues. The germline V gene encodes CDR1 SGDLS and CDR2 YYNGEE. V lost 4 bases to trimming and J lost 2 bases, with 13 bases between them. The CDR3, as DNA: TGTGCCAGCAGCTCAAGGGTTAGGGCCTACGAGCAGTACTTC. As protein: CASSSRVRAYEQYF.

The chain employs TRBV6-1 and TRBJ2-1; 7 bases align to TRBD2. The J segment lost 8 bases and the V segment lost 6 bases, leaving 10 bases of the junction unmatched. The germline CDR1 and CDR2 sequences are MNHNS and SASEGT. The CDR3 spans 14 residues. This CDR3 reads CASRPTSPVDEQFF. In DNA, the CDR3 is TGTGCCAGCAGGCCGACTAGCCCCGTTGATGAGCAGTTCTTC.

The chain recombines TRBV6-2 or TRBV6-3 with TRBJ2-6; D may be TRBD2 (5 bases). The germline V and J ends were trimmed by 2 bases and 2 bases, with 10 bases remaining between them. Looked up from germline, CDR1 is MNHEY and CDR2 is SVGEGT. The CDR3 spans 16 residues. This CDR3 is CASSYEGTAGANVLTF. The CDR3 nucleotides read TGTGCCAGCAGTTACGAGGGTACGGCTGGGGCCAACGTCCTGACTTTC.

Details on this clonotype: A read error may be the cause here, since a much bigger clone is one base away. The chain carries TRBV18 and TRBJ1-1; 10 bases map to TRBD1. The V and J ends lost 3 bases and 7 bases, in that order; junction bases with no gene match: 5. CDR1 is KGHSH, CDR2 LQKENI, per germline. The CDR3 contains 14 residues. The CDR3, as DNA: TGTGCCAGCTCACCCCGGGACAGGGGCATTGAAGCTTTCTTT. Translation: CASSPRDRGIEAFF. Drawing the rest from reference TRBV18 and TRBJ1-1, the complete variable domain is NAGVMQNPRHLVRRRGQEARLRCSPMKGHSHVYWYRQLPEEGLKFMVYLQKENIIDESGMPKERFSAEFPKEGPSILRIQQVVRGDSAAYFCASSPRDRGIEAFFGQGTRLTVV.

This clonotype has only a few counts. The chain recombines TRBV29-1 with TRBJ2-2, with D possibly matching TRBD2 (5 bases). CDR3 size: 13 residues. Between the trimmed V and J ends, which lost 6 bases and 6 bases, there was a span of 14 bases. Germline loops: CDR1 SQVTM, CDR2 ANQGSEA. DNA for the CDR3: TGCAGCGTCCCCGGGGAGAGGGCCGGGGAGCTGTTTTTT. As protein: CSVPGERAGELFF.